This T cell receptor beta chain was sequenced for a study of T cells in Graves' hyperthyroidism and ophthalmopathy. Whole-study findings and limits: Most thyroid-expanded clonotypes above 0.001 were also found in blood.

Researchers amplified the TCR beta CDR3 regions from RNA transcripts. When the TCR CDR3 underwent first-round RT-PCR, the HTBI primer set was used. MiXCR, applied by TCRdb to the multiplex PCR reads, yields one record per CDR3 protein. The sample contains about 530,000 distinct CDR3 sequences, roughly a sixth of which appear only once. As for this clonotype: Its antigen is as yet unknown.

Germline CDR1 and CDR2: PRHDT and FYEKMQ (reference sequence). The length of the CDR3 is 14 residues. With 8 bases removed from V and 1 base from J, the gap between germline ends came to 14 bases. This chain joins TRBV13 and TRBJ2-5; D possibly corresponds to TRBD2 (6 bases). The sequenced sample was blood. The sequence came from a woman aged 18 to 35 with Graves' ophthalmopathy. The CDR3 loop is CASGQRAIQETQYF. The CDR3 DNA follows: TGTGCCAGCGGTCAGCGGGCCATCCAAGAGACCCAGTACTTC.